The rows below give T cell receptor beta chains drawn from one sample of a study of cytomegalovirus exposure and HLA in healthy donors. Repertoires were generated with immunoSEQ multiplex PCR, while TCRdb's copy carries only in-frame clones and drops some. In the table there are more than 150,000 clones, 70% to 90% of which are singletons. Sequencing input: PBMCs. These receptors all stem from a man younger than 35 in good health and CMV-seropositive. The CDR3 runs from the conserved cysteine through the conserved F or W. The D gene is left open where the match is weak. Size is omitted from some rows. Given values are once, few, many or a class for expanded clones.

j_gene: TRBJ2-3
abundance: .
d_gene: .
v_gene: TRBV2
CDR3nt: TGTGCCAGCAGTGAAAGAGCTACTAGCACAGATACGCAGTATTTT
CDR3aa: CASSERATSTDTQYF

j_gene: TRBJ2-5
abundance: .
d_gene: TRBD1
v_gene: TRBV6-5
CDR3nt: TGTGCCAGCACCCAGACAGGGGTCCGAGAGACCCAGTACTTC
CDR3aa: CASTQTGVRETQYF

j_gene: TRBJ2-7
abundance: .
d_gene: TRBD2
v_gene: TRBV7-2
CDR3nt: TGTGCCAGCAGCTTAGGACTAGCGGGGGGCCCCTCCTTC
CDR3aa: CASSLGLAGGPSF

j_gene: TRBJ2-7
abundance: .
d_gene: TRBD1
v_gene: TRBV6-1
CDR3nt: TGTGCCGCGACAGGGGGTCCCTACGAGCAGTACTTC
CDR3aa: CAATGGPYEQYF

j_gene: TRBJ1-1
abundance: .
d_gene: .
v_gene: TRBV20-1
CDR3nt: TGCAGTGCCCGAAGGGGTAAGCCAGCTTTCTTT
CDR3aa: CSARRGKPAFF

j_gene: TRBJ1-1
abundance: .
d_gene: .
v_gene: TRBV29-1
CDR3nt: TGCAGCGTTGAAGCGTTGCAGGTTGAAGCTTTCTTT
CDR3aa: CSVEALQVEAFF

j_gene: TRBJ2-7
abundance: .
d_gene: .
v_gene: TRBV15
CDR3nt: TGTGCCACCAGCAGGGGAGGCGGAGCGAAGGGAAGCTACGAGCAGTACTTC
CDR3aa: CATSRGGGAKGSYEQYF

j_gene: TRBJ1-1
abundance: .
d_gene: TRBD1
v_gene: TRBV10-3
CDR3nt: TGTGCCATCCAGGGCGCTAAGGGGGCGAGGAACACTGAAGCTTTCTTT
CDR3aa: CAIQGAKGARNTEAFF

j_gene: TRBJ2-7
abundance: .
d_gene: .
v_gene: TRBV2
CDR3nt: TGTGCCAGCAGTGACCCCCCAGGGGCAGGGTACGAGCAGTACTTC
CDR3aa: CASSDPPGAGYEQYF

j_gene: TRBJ1-1
abundance: .
d_gene: .
v_gene: TRBV7-8
CDR3nt: TGTGCCAGCAGCACCCAGGGTTATCGCACTGAAGCTTTCTTT
CDR3aa: CASSTQGYRTEAFF

j_gene: TRBJ1-4
abundance: once
d_gene: .
v_gene: TRBV21-1
CDR3nt: TGTGCCAGCAGCGGGCGACAGGGTGTTGGTTTGTGGACTAATGAAAAACTGTTTTTT
CDR3aa: CASSGRQGVGLWTNEKLFF

j_gene: TRBJ2-2
abundance: .
d_gene: TRBD1
v_gene: TRBV27
CDR3nt: TGTGCCAGCAGTTTGGGACAGGGCCCTTCCCCCGGGGAGCTGTTTTTT
CDR3aa: CASSLGQGPSPGELFF

j_gene: TRBJ1-2
abundance: .
d_gene: .
v_gene: TRBV4-3
CDR3nt: TGCGCCAGCAGCCCATTTGTGGGGGAGGTCAACTATGGCTACACCTTC
CDR3aa: CASSPFVGEVNYGYTF

j_gene: TRBJ1-3
abundance: .
d_gene: .
v_gene: TRBV19
CDR3nt: TGTGCTACAGGGCCTGGAAACACCATATATTTT
CDR3aa: CATGPGNTIYF

j_gene: TRBJ1-5
abundance: .
d_gene: .
v_gene: TRBV6-5
CDR3nt: TGTGCCAGCAGTTCAGGGATCCTTGGGAGCAATCAGCCCCAGCATTTT
CDR3aa: CASSSGILGSNQPQHF

j_gene: TRBJ1-1
abundance: .
d_gene: .
v_gene: TRBV6-4
CDR3nt: TGTGCCAGCAGTGACCCAAGGGAACAGGGATGGGGGAGCACTGAAGCTTTCTTT
CDR3aa: CASSDPREQGWGSTEAFF

j_gene: TRBJ1-5
abundance: .
d_gene: .
v_gene: TRBV10-3
CDR3nt: TGTGCCATCAGTGTGGGCAGGGGAAACAATCAGCCCCAGCATTTT
CDR3aa: CAISVGRGNNQPQHF

j_gene: TRBJ1-3
abundance: .
d_gene: .
v_gene: TRBV7-2
CDR3nt: TGTGCCAGCAGCCCACGCCGGGGAGATCCGGGAAACACCATATATTTT
CDR3aa: CASSPRRGDPGNTIYF

j_gene: TRBJ2-1
abundance: once
d_gene: .
v_gene: TRBV28
CDR3nt: TGTGCCAGCAGTTTATACCCTCCGGTCCGGACAGCACCCAATGAGCAGTTCTTC
CDR3aa: CASSLYPPVRTAPNEQFF

j_gene: TRBJ2-1
abundance: .
d_gene: .
v_gene: TRBV11-2
CDR3nt: TGTGCCAGCGGGACAACTAGCGTACAGTTCTTC
CDR3aa: CASGTTSVQFF

j_gene: TRBJ1-1
abundance: .
d_gene: TRBD1
v_gene: TRBV5-1
CDR3nt: TGCGCCAGCAGCTCGCAGCCCGGGACAGGGGCCACTGAAGCTTTCTTT
CDR3aa: CASSSQPGTGATEAFF

j_gene: TRBJ2-3
abundance: .
d_gene: TRBD2
v_gene: TRBV9
CDR3nt: TGTGCCAGCAGCGTAGACCTACGGACTAGCGGGGGTCCGTTGAATACGCAGTATTTT
CDR3aa: CASSVDLRTSGGPLNTQYF

j_gene: TRBJ2-5
abundance: .
d_gene: TRBD2
v_gene: TRBV12-5
CDR3nt: TGTGCTAGTGGTTTGCCACGCGGGGGGCTTGGAACCCAGTACTTC
CDR3aa: CASGLPRGGLGTQYF

j_gene: TRBJ2-1
abundance: .
d_gene: .
v_gene: TRBV5-6
CDR3nt: TGTGCCAGCAGCTTGGAGATTGGAACAGGGCCCTACAATGAGCAGTTCTTC
CDR3aa: CASSLEIGTGPYNEQFF

j_gene: TRBJ2-4
abundance: few
d_gene: .
v_gene: TRBV21-1
CDR3nt: TGTGCCAGCAGCAAAGTCACAGGGATTAGGGCCAAAAACATTCAGTACTTC
CDR3aa: CASSKVTGIRAKNIQYF

j_gene: TRBJ2-7
abundance: few
d_gene: .
v_gene: TRBV5-1
CDR3nt: TGCGCCAGCAGCTTGGTCGAAGCGCTCAACGAGCAGTACTTC
CDR3aa: CASSLVEALNEQYF

j_gene: TRBJ1-2
abundance: few
d_gene: .
v_gene: TRBV6-6
CDR3nt: TGTGCCAGCAGCCACACGCCGACAGCGACTAACTATGGCTACACCTTC
CDR3aa: CASSHTPTATNYGYTF

j_gene: TRBJ2-1
abundance: .
d_gene: TRBD2
v_gene: TRBV4-1
CDR3nt: TGCGCCAGCAGCCAAGATCTACTAGCGGGGGAATACAATGAGCAGTTCTTC
CDR3aa: CASSQDLLAGEYNEQFF

j_gene: TRBJ2-7
abundance: .
d_gene: .
v_gene: TRBV20-1
CDR3nt: TGCAGTGCTCGAATGACAGGAGAGCAGTACTTC
CDR3aa: CSARMTGEQYF

j_gene: TRBJ1-2
abundance: .
d_gene: TRBD1
v_gene: TRBV27
CDR3nt: TGTGCCAGCAGTTTAAGGACAGGGGGCGACTATGGCTACACCTTC
CDR3aa: CASSLRTGGDYGYTF

j_gene: TRBJ1-1
abundance: once
d_gene: .
v_gene: TRBV30
CDR3nt: TGTGCCTGGAGTGTAGGAGGGCTGACTGAAGCTTTCTTT
CDR3aa: CAWSVGGLTEAFF

j_gene: TRBJ2-5
abundance: .
d_gene: TRBD2
v_gene: TRBV4-1
CDR3nt: TGCGCCAGCAGCCAAGATCTGAGCCGGGGGGGCGAAGAGACCCAGTACTTC
CDR3aa: CASSQDLSRGGEETQYF

j_gene: TRBJ2-3
abundance: .
d_gene: .
v_gene: TRBV30
CDR3nt: TGTGCCTGGATGACAGGTTCCCGGCAGTATTTT
CDR3aa: CAWMTGSRQYF

j_gene: TRBJ2-7
abundance: .
d_gene: TRBD1
v_gene: TRBV11-3
CDR3nt: TGTGCCAGCGAGACAAACGGGACAGGGGGTTTCTCCTACGAGCAGTACTTC
CDR3aa: CASETNGTGGFSYEQYF

j_gene: TRBJ1-3
abundance: once
d_gene: .
v_gene: TRBV19
CDR3nt: TGTGCCAGGCAGACAGTTCTTGGAAACACCATATATTTT
CDR3aa: CARQTVLGNTIYF

j_gene: TRBJ1-4
abundance: .
d_gene: TRBD1
v_gene: TRBV13
CDR3nt: TGTGCCAGCAGCTCCAATCGACAGGGGGAAAAACTGTTTTTT
CDR3aa: CASSSNRQGEKLFF

j_gene: TRBJ2-3
abundance: .
d_gene: .
v_gene: TRBV6-4
CDR3nt: TGTGCCAGCAGTGACTCTAGCGTAGGCACAGATACGCAGTATTTT
CDR3aa: CASSDSSVGTDTQYF

j_gene: TRBJ2-7
abundance: .
d_gene: .
v_gene: TRBV25-1
CDR3nt: TGTGCCAGCAGTGAATCCAGGGCCAACGAGCAGTACTTC
CDR3aa: CASSESRANEQYF

j_gene: TRBJ2-3
abundance: .
d_gene: .
v_gene: TRBV10-2
CDR3nt: TGCGCCAGCGGTCGTGGAGGGTTGGCAGATACGCAGTATTTT
CDR3aa: CASGRGGLADTQYF

j_gene: TRBJ2-7
abundance: once
d_gene: .
v_gene: TRBV9
CDR3nt: TGTGCCAGCAGCGTAGGACAGAGGACCTACGAGCAGTACTTC
CDR3aa: CASSVGQRTYEQYF

j_gene: TRBJ1-2
abundance: .
d_gene: .
v_gene: TRBV5-1
CDR3nt: TGCGCCAGCAGCTTGGGGCGGGGACCCTTTAACTATGGCTACACCTTC
CDR3aa: CASSLGRGPFNYGYTF

j_gene: TRBJ1-2
abundance: .
d_gene: .
v_gene: TRBV11-2
CDR3nt: TGTGCCAGCAGCTCGTTAGGGGTGTGGAAAGACTATGGCTACACCTTC
CDR3aa: CASSSLGVWKDYGYTF

j_gene: TRBJ2-3
abundance: .
d_gene: TRBD2
v_gene: TRBV6-4
CDR3nt: TGTGCCAGCAGTGAGACAGCGGGGGGGCCAGATACGCAGTATTTT
CDR3aa: CASSETAGGPDTQYF

j_gene: TRBJ1-3
abundance: once
d_gene: TRBD1
v_gene: TRBV9
CDR3nt: TGTGCCAGCAGCGCGTCAGGGGGAGATCTAGGAAACACCATATATTTT
CDR3aa: CASSASGGDLGNTIYF

j_gene: TRBJ1-1
abundance: .
d_gene: TRBD1
v_gene: TRBV19
CDR3nt: TGTGCCAGCTTGAGGACAGGCGCTGAAGCTTTCTTT
CDR3aa: CASLRTGAEAFF